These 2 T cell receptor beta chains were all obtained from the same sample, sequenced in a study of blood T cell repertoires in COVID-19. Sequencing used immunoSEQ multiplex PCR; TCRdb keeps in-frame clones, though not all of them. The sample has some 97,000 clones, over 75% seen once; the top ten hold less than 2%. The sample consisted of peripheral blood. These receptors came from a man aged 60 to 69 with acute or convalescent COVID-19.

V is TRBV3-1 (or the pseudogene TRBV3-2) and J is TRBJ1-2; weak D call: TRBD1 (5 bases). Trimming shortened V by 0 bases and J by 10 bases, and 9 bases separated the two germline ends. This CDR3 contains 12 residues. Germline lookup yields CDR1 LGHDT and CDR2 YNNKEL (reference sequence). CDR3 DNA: TGTGCCAGCAGCCAAGATACGGGGGTCTACACCTTC. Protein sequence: CASSQDTGVYTF.

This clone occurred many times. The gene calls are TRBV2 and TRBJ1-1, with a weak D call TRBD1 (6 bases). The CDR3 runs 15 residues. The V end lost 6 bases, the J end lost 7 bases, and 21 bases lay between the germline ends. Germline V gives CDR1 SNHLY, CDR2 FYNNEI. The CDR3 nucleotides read TGTGCCAGCAGACGCCAGATAACAGGGTACGGTGAAGCTTTCTTT. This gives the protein CASRRQITGYGEAFF.